This TCR beta chain was found in a study of spatial heterogeneity in lung cancer (dated by TCRdb to about 2019). Regarding the study in general: Beta-chain transcripts were consistently detected in greater numbers than alpha-chain transcripts, which likely reflects a higher abundance of beta-chain transcripts. At surgery, both alpha and beta chains were TCR-sequenced in fewer than 250 tumor regions, fewer than 85 matched nontumor lung samples and around 50 PBMC samples. A strong correlation was found between TCR transcript counts in tumor regions and a T cell transcriptional module score from matched bulk RNA-seq. The study quantitatively compared TCR alpha and beta repertoires across multiple tumor regions, matched nontumor lung and blood in non-small cell lung cancer. In the raw uncorrected reads, each unique combination of TCR and UMI appeared more than ten times on average. Nonsynonymous mutation counts, determined by whole-exome sequencing of tumor tissue, were related to features of the TCR repertoire.

The research as a whole found: The tumor nonsynonymous mutation count correlated with the number of expanded intratumoral alpha and beta TCRs. Counts of ubiquitous and regional expanded TCRs correlated with counts of ubiquitous and regional nonsynonymous mutations, respectively. Confirming at a functional level the hypothesis that regional TCRs recognize regional mutations was considered to require additional single-cell paired TCR alpha and beta sequencing. Estimated TCR-seq coverage of tumor T cells was only around 7% for alpha chains and 13% for beta chains.

This clonotype was counted many times. No antigen is known for it. No base-level quality is on record; no much larger clone is a single base apart. The CDR3 has 14 amino acids, counting the end cysteine and phenylalanine. This entry keeps only the CDR3 DNA: 42 bases, framed from base 1. The junction carries 9 bases between V and J, which are trimmed by 3 bases and 1 base respectively. This specimen's time point label, per the study, means: sample taken at primary tumor resection. Samples were obtained from approximately 76 patients with early-stage, untreated non-small cell lung cancer from the lung TRACERx cohort. Without any cell sorting, TCR sequencing was performed on whole RNA extracted either from tumor and nontumor lung tissue or from cryopreserved PBMC samples. Patients were selected for TCR sequencing only if sufficient RNA was available from at least two tumor regions. Before selection, tumor and adjacent nontumor lung specimens were reviewed by a lung pathologist.

The method was 5' RACE. Sequencing took place on a NextSeq 500. The TCR library protocol attached a unique molecular identifier to each TCR cDNA molecule to allow correction of PCR and sequencing errors. The paper's processing steps were these. Decombinator tools were used for TCR identification, UMI-based error correction and CDR3 extraction. TCRs above a frequency of 2 per 1,000, corresponding to the top 1% of the tumor frequency distribution, were defined as expanded. Expanded tumor TCRs statistically deemed absent (corrected P<0.05) from at least one tumor region were classed as regional, and all other expanded tumor TCRs were classed as ubiquitous. Rényi diversity was computed with the R vegan package after subsampling each repertoire 100 times to 5,000 TCRs. CDR3 similarity networks were built from amino acid triplet string-kernel similarity, with CDR3s being connected when pairwise similarity was above 0.82. The public reads were reprocessed in TCRdb via fastp at Q25 and MiXCR, keeping in-frame beta chains. Rows are combined by CDR3 protein, so each entry shows the most common genes and DNA. The V and J calls here are based on TCRdb, not the publication. Across this sample there are around 6,200 distinct CDR3 sequences, with more than 12% seen only once. 9.5% to 10% of the sample comes from the top ten.

This TCR came from a male donor with early-stage non-small cell lung cancer. The specimen was lung tumor tissue, collected at surgery. The V and J segments used are TRBV12-3 or TRBV12-4 and TRBJ1-1, with an unclear D gene assignment. The CDR3 corresponds to CASSFQTTNTEAFF. The DNA is as follows: TGTGCCAGCAGTTTTCAGACTACGAACACTGAAGCTTTCTTT.